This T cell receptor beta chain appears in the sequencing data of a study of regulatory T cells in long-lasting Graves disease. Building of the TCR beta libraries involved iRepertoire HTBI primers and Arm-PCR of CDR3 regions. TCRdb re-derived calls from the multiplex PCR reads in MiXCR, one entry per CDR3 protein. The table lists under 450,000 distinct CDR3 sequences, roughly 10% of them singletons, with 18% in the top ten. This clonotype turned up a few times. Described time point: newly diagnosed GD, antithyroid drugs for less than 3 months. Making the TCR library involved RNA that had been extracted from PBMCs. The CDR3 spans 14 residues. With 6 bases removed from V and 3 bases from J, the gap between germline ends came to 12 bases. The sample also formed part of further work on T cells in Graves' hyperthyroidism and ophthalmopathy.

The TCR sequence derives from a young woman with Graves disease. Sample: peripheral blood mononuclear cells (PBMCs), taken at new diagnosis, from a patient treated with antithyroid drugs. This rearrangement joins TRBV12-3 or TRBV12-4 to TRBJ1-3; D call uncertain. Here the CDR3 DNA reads TGTGCCAGCAGGACGGCTGCTAGTGGAAACACCATATATTTT. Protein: CASRTAASGNTIYF.